The next 14 T cell receptor beta chains were all read from a single sample in a study of blood T cells in healthy people across ages. The authors ran a second PCR of about 6 to 11 cycles using a sample-barcoded 5' primer and a J-beta primer mix. TCRdb re-derived calls from the 5' RACE reads in MiXCR, one entry per CDR3 protein. Here the sample spans 630,000 or so distinct CDR3 sequences, around 32% being singletons. The source material was blood. These receptors were collected from a woman of 80 years or more in good health.

This clonotype was seen many times. The chain has TRBV3-1 and TRBJ2-1; 7 bases align to TRBD1. This CDR3 spans 15 amino acids. CDR1 is LGHDT and CDR2 is YNNKEL in the germline V gene (reference sequence). V shed 7 bases and J 3 bases; nucleotides not matched to a gene: 9. For the CDR3, the DNA is TGTGCCAGCACCCGAGGGGGCGAGGGCTACAATGAGCAGTTCTTC. It codes for CASTRGGEGYNEQFF.

J is TRBJ1-5 and V is TRBV6-2 or TRBV6-3; no definite D call. The germline V gene has CDR1 MNHEY and CDR2 SVGEGT. CDR3 size: 13 residues. Between the trimmed V and J ends, which lost 4 bases and 7 bases, there was a span of 11 bases. CDR3 amino acids: CASSSGTQQPQHF. CDR3 DNA sequence: TGTGCCAGCAGTTCGGGTACACAACAGCCCCAGCATTTT.

Notes on this clonotype: The junction departs from germline at one end; a sequencing error may be responsible. V is TRBV2 and J is TRBJ1-6, with a tentative D call TRBD1 (5 bases). CDR3 length: 15 amino acids. Germline CDR1 SNHLY, CDR2 FYNNEI. DNA for the CDR3: TGTGCCGGCAGTGAAGCCCATGGGGGTAATTCACCCCTCCACTTT. Translation: CAGSEAHGGNSPLHF.

The table lists this clonotype with many counts. The V and J genes are TRBV2 and TRBJ2-1; no reliable D call. The CDR3 consists of 15 residues. Trimming shortened V by 4 bases and J by 0 bases, and 10 bases separated the two germline ends. CDR1 and CDR2 from the germline V gene are SNHLY and FYNNEI. The CDR3 reads CASSVGDSSYNEQFF. The CDR3 DNA follows: TGTGCCAGCAGTGTTGGGGATAGCTCCTACAATGAGCAGTTCTTC.

This clonotype showed up just a few times. This may come from a read error, since a much larger clone is one base off. V is TRBV6-2 or TRBV6-3 and J is TRBJ2-5; tentatively, D is TRBD1 or TRBD2 (6 bases each). Germline CDR1 and CDR2: MNHEY and SVGEGT. The V and J ends lost 8 bases and 11 bases respectively, with 21 bases between them. The CDR3 has 13 amino acids. The CDR3 nucleotides read TGTGCCAGCCAGAATTGGGGGCCGGGGGAGCAGTACTTC. The encoded protein is CASQNWGPGEQYF.

This clonotype has ten or more counts. The chain recombines TRBV19 with TRBJ2-5; 11 positions match TRBD2. This CDR3 is 16 amino acids long. Trimming at V came to 3 bases and at J to 3 bases, leaving 6 bases not matched to a gene. CDR1 is LNHDA and CDR2 is SQIVND in the germline V gene (reference sequence). The CDR3 bases are TGTGCCAGTAGTATCCCAGAGACTAGCGGGAAAGAGACCCAGTACTTC. This gives the protein CASSIPETSGKETQYF.

The V call is TRBV7-2, the J call TRBJ2-3, with D possibly being TRBD2 (6 bases). The germline V gene encodes CDR1 SGHTA and CDR2 FQGNSA. V shed 1 base and J shed 0 bases, with 14 bases lying between them. The CDR3 loop spans 17 amino acids. The CDR3 loop is CASSLGVGGASTDTQYF. The CDR3 DNA is TGTGCCAGCAGCTTAGGGGTCGGGGGAGCTAGCACAGATACGCAGTATTTT.

This rearrangement joins TRBV7-9 to TRBJ2-1, with 7 bases lining up with TRBD1. The CDR3 spans 16 residues. V dropped 5 bases and J dropped 5; count of bases not matched to a gene: 12. Germline V gene data show CDR1 as SEHNR and CDR2 as FQNEAQ (reference sequence). CDR3 region: CASSIQPGQPNNEQFF. Here the CDR3 DNA reads TGTGCCAGCAGCATTCAGCCGGGACAGCCCAACAATGAGCAGTTCTTC.

The V gene is TRBV7-9, the J gene TRBJ1-2; the D is unclear. Trimming pared 1 base from V and 0 bases from J, leaving 12 bases between. The CDR3 is made up of 16 amino acids. The germline CDR1 and CDR2 sequences are SEHNR and FQNEAQ (reference sequence). This CDR3 reads CASSLEGPRTNYGYTF. CDR3 in DNA: TGTGCCAGCAGCTTAGAAGGGCCGAGAACTAACTATGGCTACACCTTC.

This clonotype was observed many times. The rearrangement links TRBV18 to TRBJ2-7; 9 bases agree with TRBD1. V lost 5 bases to trimming and J lost 0 bases; unmatched junction nucleotides: 5. Germline lookup yields CDR1 KGHSH and CDR2 LQKENI. The CDR3 consists of 15 residues. CDR3 bases: TGTGCCAGCTCAGACCGGGACAGGGTCTCCTACGAGCAGTACTTC. Encoded protein: CASSDRDRVSYEQYF. The full variable domain, in which reference TRBV18 and TRBJ2-7 provide the parts outside the CDR3, is NAGVMQNPRHLVRRRGQEARLRCSPMKGHSHVYWYRQLPEEGLKFMVYLQKENIIDESGMPKERFSAEFPKEGPSILRIQQVVRGDSAAYFCASSDRDRVSYEQYFGPGTRLTVT.

CDR3 sequence reads: CASSSGGGAWELFF. In DNA, the CDR3 is TGTGCCAGCAGCTCTGGCGGGGGGGCCTGGGAGCTGTTTTTT. The rearrangement uses TRBV9 and TRBJ2-2; 9 bases line up with TRBD2. The trim removed 4 bases at V and 9 bases at J, leaving 7 bases unmatched. This CDR3 is 14 amino acids long. Germline V lookup: CDR1 SGDLS, CDR2 YYNGEE. Variable domain in full (rest from reference TRBV9 and TRBJ2-2): DSGVTQTPKHLITATGQRVTLRCSPRSGDLSVYWYQQSLDQGLQFLIQYYNGEERAKGNILERFSAQQFPDLHSELNLSSLELGDSALYFCASSSGGGAWELFFGEGSRLTVL.

As for this clonotype: One base away lies a much larger clone, so this may be a sequencing read error. The chain recombines TRBV5-1 with TRBJ1-5; the match to TRBD1 covers 7 bases. The CDR3 loop spans 15 amino acids. V lost 4 bases, J lost 3 bases, and 7 bases stayed unmatched. Germline V gives CDR1 SGHRS, CDR2 YFSETQ. DNA for the CDR3: TGCGCCAGCAGCGTAGGGGGCTCTTTCAATCAGCCCCAGCATTTT. This sequence encodes CASSVGGSFNQPQHF.

On this clonotype itself: A much larger clone sits a single nucleotide away, making a read error possible. The rearrangement uses TRBV9 and TRBJ2-1, with D unresolved. The CDR3 spans 17 residues. Germline CDR1 and CDR2: SGDLS and YYNGEE. The CDR3 DNA reads as TGTGCCGGCAGCCCTACCACATGGGCAAGCTCCTACAATGAGCAGTTCTTC. This gives the protein CAGSPTTWASSYNEQFF.

At least ten counts were recorded for this clonotype. The rearrangement uses TRBV3-1 and TRBJ1-2, with 10 bases identical to TRBD1. The CDR3 is 13 residues long. Germline V CDR1 and CDR2: LGHDT, YNNKEL (reference sequence). The V gene end was trimmed by 8 bases and the J gene end by 2 bases; junction bases not matched to a gene: 2. CDR3 residues: CASGQGGNYGYTF. The CDR3 DNA reads as TGTGCCAGCGGACAGGGGGGAAACTATGGCTACACCTTC.